This T cell receptor (beta chain) was captured by sequencing in a study of chemoradiotherapy in HPV16-positive cancers. Produced via immunoSEQ multiplex PCR; TCRdb's table is partial and in-frame only. The data contain some 14,000 clones, around four fifths of them singletons. Over chemoradiotherapy, repertoires were sampled more than once. In the case of this clone: Its matching antigen is unknown.

Trimming left V 1 base short and J 7 bases short, with 19 bases between. Per the germline V gene, CDR1 is MGHDK and CDR2 is SYGVNS. The CDR3 loop spans 16 amino acids. Overall study results and limits: Candidate HPV-specific clones and E7-related TCR motifs grew in tumor during treatment.

The V gene is TRBV25-1, the J gene TRBJ1-1; D remains unclear. The sequence derives from a human donor with HPV-associated anogenital cancer. Sample acquisition took place from a patient who underwent chemoradiotherapy. CDR3 DNA sequence: TGTGCCAGCAGTGAATTGGTCAGAGCAATACCTATTGAAGCTTTCTTT. Translating it yields CASSELVRAIPIEAFF.